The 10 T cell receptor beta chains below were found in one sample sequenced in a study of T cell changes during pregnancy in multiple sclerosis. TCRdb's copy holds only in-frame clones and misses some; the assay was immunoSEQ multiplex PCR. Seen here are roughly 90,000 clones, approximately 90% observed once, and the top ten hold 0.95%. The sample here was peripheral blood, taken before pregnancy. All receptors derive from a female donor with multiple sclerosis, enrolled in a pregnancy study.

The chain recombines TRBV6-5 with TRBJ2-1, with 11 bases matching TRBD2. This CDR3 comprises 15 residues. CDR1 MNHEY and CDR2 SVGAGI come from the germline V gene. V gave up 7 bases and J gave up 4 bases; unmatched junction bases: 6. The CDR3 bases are TGTGCCAGCATCTCCGGGACTAGCGGTTACAATGAGCAGTTCTTC. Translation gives CASISGTSGYNEQFF.

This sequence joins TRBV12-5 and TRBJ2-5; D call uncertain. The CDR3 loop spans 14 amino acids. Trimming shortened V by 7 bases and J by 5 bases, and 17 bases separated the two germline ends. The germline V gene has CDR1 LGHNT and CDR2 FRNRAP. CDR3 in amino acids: CASASQRGFETQYF. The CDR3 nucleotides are TGTGCTAGTGCCTCCCAGAGAGGATTCGAGACCCAGTACTTC.

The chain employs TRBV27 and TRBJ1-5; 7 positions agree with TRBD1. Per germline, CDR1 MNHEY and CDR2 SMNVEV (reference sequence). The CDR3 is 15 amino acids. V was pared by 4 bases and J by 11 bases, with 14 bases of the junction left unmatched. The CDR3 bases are TGTGCCAGCAGTTCCGGGACAGTTTCTCATGAGTCCCAGCATTTT. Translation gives CASSSGTVSHESQHF.

The CDR3 sequence: CASSPLGARSGANVLTF. The CDR3 coding sequence is TGTGCCAGCTCACCATTAGGAGCCCGCTCAGGGGCCAACGTCCTGACTTTC. The V gene is TRBV18, the J gene TRBJ2-6; D is ambiguous. The CDR3 spans 17 residues. CDR1 is KGHSH, CDR2 LQKENI, per germline. The germline V and J ends were trimmed by 2 bases and 4 bases, with 15 bases remaining between them.

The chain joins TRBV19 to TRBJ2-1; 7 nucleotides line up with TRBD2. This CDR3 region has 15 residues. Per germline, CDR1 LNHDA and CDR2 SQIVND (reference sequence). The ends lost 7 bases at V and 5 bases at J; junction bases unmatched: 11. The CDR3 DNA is TGTGCCAGTACCTCATCGGGGGGTAAGAACAATGAGCAGTTCTTC. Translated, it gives CASTSSGGKNNEQFF. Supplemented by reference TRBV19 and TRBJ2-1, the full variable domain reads DGGITQSPKYLFRKEGQNVTLSCEQNLNHDAMYWYRQDPGQGLRLIYYSQIVNDFQKGDIAEGYSVSREKKESFPLTVTSAQKNPTAFYLCASTSSGGKNNEQFFGPGTRLTVL.

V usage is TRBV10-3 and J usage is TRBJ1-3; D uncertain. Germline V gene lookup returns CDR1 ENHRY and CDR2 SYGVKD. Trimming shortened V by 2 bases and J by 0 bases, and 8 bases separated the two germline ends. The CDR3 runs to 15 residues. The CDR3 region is CAISESTSSGNTIYF. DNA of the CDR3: TGTGCCATCAGTGAGAGCACCTCCTCTGGAAACACCATATATTTT.

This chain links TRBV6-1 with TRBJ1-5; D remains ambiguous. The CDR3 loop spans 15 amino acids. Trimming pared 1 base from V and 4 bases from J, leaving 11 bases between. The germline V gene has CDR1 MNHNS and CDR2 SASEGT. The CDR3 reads CASSEVGGFNQPQHF. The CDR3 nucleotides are TGTGCCAGCAGTGAAGTAGGAGGGTTTAATCAGCCCCAGCATTTT.

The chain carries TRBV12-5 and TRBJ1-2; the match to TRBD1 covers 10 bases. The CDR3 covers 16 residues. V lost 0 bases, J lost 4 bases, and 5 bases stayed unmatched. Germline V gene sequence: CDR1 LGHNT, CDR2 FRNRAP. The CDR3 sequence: CASGLVGTGDLYGYTF. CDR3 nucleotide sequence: TGTGCTAGTGGTTTGGTAGGGACAGGGGACCTCTATGGCTACACCTTC.

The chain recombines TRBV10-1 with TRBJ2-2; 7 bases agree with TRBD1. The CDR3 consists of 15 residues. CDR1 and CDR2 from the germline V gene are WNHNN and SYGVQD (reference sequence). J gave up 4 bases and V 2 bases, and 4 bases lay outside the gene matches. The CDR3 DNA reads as TGCGCCAGCAGTGAGGCTAGGGGGCCCACCGGGGAGCTGTTTTTT. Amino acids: CASSEARGPTGELFF.

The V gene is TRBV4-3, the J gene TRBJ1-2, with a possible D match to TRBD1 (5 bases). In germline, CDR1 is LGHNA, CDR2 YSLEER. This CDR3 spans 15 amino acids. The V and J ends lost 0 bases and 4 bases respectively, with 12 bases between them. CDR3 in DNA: TGCGCCAGCAGCCAAGAGGGGAGGGGATTCTATGGCTACACCTTC. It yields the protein CASSQEGRGFYGYTF.